The entry that follows covers one TCR beta chain sequence. Its antigen has not been determined. Base qualities are not recorded, but no much larger clone differs from it by a single base. This entry comes from a study of blood T cell repertoires in COVID-19 (TCRdb year 2020). For context, the study as a whole: Collaborator samples came from the United States, Italy and Spain and covered acute and convalescent phases of COVID-19. The prospective study material was composed of cDNA or gDNA derived from T cells, B-cell-depleted T cells, or PBMCs. The samples were drawn from two sources: the first 160 participants of the ongoing ImmuneRACE study, and fewer than 1,500 subjects contributed by 6 global collaborators. Where available, HLA class I and class II types were obtained from metadata supplied by the sample provider rather than from assay-based typing. The sample metadata nearly always contained a de-identified subject ID, COVID-19 status, age in years and sex. The repertoires were released in a freely available public database intended as a resource for research on the immune response to SARS-CoV-2. Subjects who had been exposed to COVID-19, were actively infected with it, or had recovered from it provided the deeply sampled blood TCRbeta repertoires that made up the dataset. Results the study describes overall, beyond this receptor: How much clinical and demographic metadata was included differed by source and by participant, and the metadata was provided uncurated.

Each collaborating institution followed its own protocols to collect whole blood in K2EDTA tubes. For TCRbeta analysis, collaborator samples were shipped as frozen whole blood, as isolated PBMCs, or as DNA extracted from either sample type. TCRbeta CDR3 regions were amplified from genomic DNA by means of the immunoSEQ Assay, a bias-controlled multiplex PCR. For the original study's pipeline: Within the assay, amplification of reference gene primers was used to estimate how many nucleated cells each sample contained. Sequence reads were collapsed and filtered to measure the absolute abundance of every unique TCRbeta CDR3 rearrangement. For each sample, productive Simpson clonality was calculated as the square root of Simpson's diversity index across productive rearrangements. TCRdb stores this immuneACCESS table with in-frame sequences only. Part of the clones is absent; in the studies checked, under half of the shortfall reflects unresolved V genes, and no reason is known for the rest. Clonal size and the V and J genes are those of that table, whereas D and trimming came from the DNA. The sample contains roughly 34,000 clones, 88% of them found a single time. The ten largest account for 11% to 15% of the sample.

There are 15 amino acids in the CDR3, from cysteine to phenylalanine inclusive. The sequence is cut down to CDR3 DNA, 45 bases in frame from base 1. V lost 4 bases and J lost 2 bases, and the count of bases not matched to a germline gene is 10. From the germline V gene, CDR1 is SQVTM and CDR2 is ANQGSEA. The sequenced sample was peripheral blood. The sequence was obtained from a man aged 55 to 70 with active COVID-19. This chain joins TRBV29-1 to TRBJ2-7; the junction holds 8 bases that match TRBD1. The CDR3 region reads CSVGARQGLAYEQYF. The nucleotide sequence reads TGCAGCGTTGGAGCCCGACAGGGGCTGGCCTACGAGCAGTACTTC.